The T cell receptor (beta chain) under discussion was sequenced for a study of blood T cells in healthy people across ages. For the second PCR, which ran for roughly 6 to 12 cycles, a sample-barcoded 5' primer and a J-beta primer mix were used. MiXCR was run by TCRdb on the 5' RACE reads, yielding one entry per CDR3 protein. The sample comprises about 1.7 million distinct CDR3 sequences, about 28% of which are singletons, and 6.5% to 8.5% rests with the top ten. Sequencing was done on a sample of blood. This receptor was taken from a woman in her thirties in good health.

CDR3 residues: CSARVGLSLTNEQFF. The CDR3 DNA reads as TGCAGTGCTAGAGTAGGACTTTCCCTGACCAATGAGCAGTTCTTC. The chain joins TRBV20-1 to TRBJ2-1; tentative D call: TRBD2 (5 bases). CDR3 length: 15 amino acids. Germline V CDR1 and CDR2: DFQATT, SNEGSKA (reference sequence). V shed 1 base and J shed 6 bases, with 16 bases lying between them.